This T cell receptor (beta chain) was found in a study of regulatory T cells in long-lasting Graves disease. This sample's time point: newly diagnosed GD, antithyroid drugs for less than 3 months. RNA extracted from PBMCs served as the sequencing template. Germline CDR1 SGHRS, CDR2 YFSETQ. Trimming removed 1 base at V and 0 bases at J, with 4 bases between. The CDR3 consists of 14 residues. General study findings and limits: Newly diagnosed Graves' patients exceeded persistent ones in TCR diversity.

TCR beta libraries were built with iRepertoire HTBI primers and Arm-PCR of CDR3 regions. TCRdb re-called the multiplex PCR reads with MiXCR, one entry per CDR3 protein. The table lists 450,000 to 500,000 distinct CDR3 sequences, 15% to 20% of them singletons. In this sample, this clonotype turned up many times. Its antigen remains unidentified. The sample was also reused in another study, on T cells in Graves' hyperthyroidism and ophthalmopathy. This second study notes: An initial round of RT-PCR targeting the TCR CDR3 relied on the HTBI primer set. The model identified upcoming ophthalmopathy a median approximately six months ahead of onset.

The receptor was derived from a man in his forties with Graves disease. Sequencing was performed on peripheral blood mononuclear cells (PBMCs), taken at new diagnosis, from a patient treated with antithyroid drugs. This chain connects TRBV5-1 to TRBJ2-2, with D hard to call. CDR3 in amino acids: CASSLNTNTGELFF. The CDR3 bases are TGCGCCAGCAGCTTGAACACGAACACCGGGGAGCTGTTTTTT.